Below, 21 T cell receptor beta chains from the same sample are listed, as sequenced in a study of blood T cell repertoires in COVID-19. The repertoire was sequenced with immunoSEQ multiplex PCR; TCRdb's copy has only in-frame clones and lacks some. The repertoire has 250,000 to 350,000 clones, about 85% of them found once; the top ten carry around 2.5%. The source material was PBMCs or T cells enriched from blood (not recorded which). These receptors originate from a woman between 50 and 59 years old who had recovered from COVID-19.

About this clone: The identical CDR3 is also encoded by other nucleotide sequences in the sample. This chain's CDR3 is CASSIGTGGNQPQHF. DNA for the CDR3: TGTGCCAGTAGTATCGGGACAGGGGGAAATCAGCCCCAGCATTTT. The chain is built from TRBV19 and TRBJ1-5; 11 bases align to TRBD1. CDR1 LNHDA and CDR2 SQIVND come from the germline V gene (reference sequence). V shed 3 bases, J shed 4 bases, and the junction held 2 bases outside the gene matches. The CDR3 is made up of 15 amino acids.

This chain joins TRBV5-1 and TRBJ2-2; 8 bases align to TRBD1. The CDR3 is made up of 15 amino acids. Unmatched junction bases numbered 5, after V lost 6 bases and J lost 1 base. Germline V lookup: CDR1 SGHRS, CDR2 YFSETQ. The CDR3 sequence is CASKQGAENTGELFF. For the CDR3, the DNA is TGCGCCAGCAAGCAGGGGGCAGAGAACACCGGGGAGCTGTTTTTT.

The V call is TRBV5-1, the J call TRBJ2-3; TRBD1 matches at 7 bases. This CDR3 has 15 amino acids. With V trimmed by 0 bases and J by 8 bases, 9 bases remained unmatched. Germline assignment: CDR1 SGHRS and CDR2 YFSETQ. The chain's CDR3 is CASSLGDSHTRTQYF. CDR3 bases: TGCGCCAGCAGCTTGGGGGACAGCCACACCCGTACGCAGTATTTT.

The V gene is TRBV4-2, the J gene TRBJ2-7; 10 bases map to TRBD2. The trim removed 3 bases at V and 1 base at J, leaving 6 bases unmatched. Germline V gene lookup returns CDR1 LGHNA and CDR2 YNFKEQ. The CDR3 is 16 residues long. The CDR3 sequence is CASSQVPGLASYEQYF. CDR3 nucleotides: TGTGCCAGCAGCCAGGTCCCGGGACTAGCGTCCTACGAGCAGTACTTC.

This clone turned up a few times. The chain carries TRBV7-3 and TRBJ2-7, with 10 bases fitting TRBD2. The CDR3 extends over 15 amino acids. The germline gives CDR1 SGHTA, CDR2 FQGTGA. V shed 2 bases and J 2 bases; nucleotides not matched to a gene: 3. The CDR3 sequence: CASSLGLAGAYEQYF. The DNA for the CDR3 is TGTGCCAGCAGCTTAGGGCTAGCGGGGGCCTACGAGCAGTACTTC.

The genes are TRBV7-9 and TRBJ1-2; maybe TRBD1 (6 bases). Trimming stripped 1 base from V and 4 bases from J, with 7 bases between. The germline CDR1 and CDR2 sequences are SEHNR and FQNEAQ (reference sequence). CDR3 size: 13 residues. The DNA for the CDR3 is TGTGCCAGCAGCTTAGACAGGGCCTATGGCTACACCTTC. It is translated as CASSLDRAYGYTF.

V is TRBV3-1 (or the pseudogene TRBV3-2) and J is TRBJ1-4, with D unclear. Germline V gives CDR1 LGHDT, CDR2 YNNKEL (reference sequence). The CDR3 totals 15 residues. V lost 1 base and J 3 bases, leaving 9 bases between the germline ends. CDR3 in DNA: TGTGCCAGCAGCCAAGTGACTCGCGCTAATGAAAAACTGTTTTTT. Amino acid sequence: CASSQVTRANEKLFF.

V and J are TRBV7-6 and TRBJ2-7; TRBD1 aligns across 9 bases. This CDR3 spans 15 amino acids. Trimming removed 5 bases from V and 1 base from J; junction bases left unmatched: 6. The germline CDR1 and CDR2 sequences are SGHVS and FNYEAQ. The CDR3 protein is CASSALQGASYEQYF. For the CDR3, the DNA is TGTGCCAGCAGCGCGCTACAGGGGGCGTCCTACGAGCAGTACTTC. Filled out from reference TRBV7-6 and TRBJ2-7, the complete variable domain reads GAGVSQSPRYKVTKRGQDVALRCDPISGHVSLYWYRQALGQGPEFLTYFNYEAQQDKSGLPNDRFSAERPEGSISTLTIQRTEQRDSAMYRCASSALQGASYEQYFGPGTRLTVT.

The CDR3 loop reads CASSYLDWQYF. Here the CDR3 DNA reads TGTGCCAGCAGTTACTTGGACTGGCAGTACTTC. The chain couples TRBV6-5 to TRBJ2-7, with D possibly matching TRBD2 (5 bases). The V end lost 1 base, the J end lost 9 bases, and 7 bases lay between the germline ends. This CDR3 contains 11 residues. Germline V gene lookup returns CDR1 MNHEY and CDR2 SVGAGI.

This sequence joins TRBV19 and TRBJ1-2; tentative D call: TRBD1 (6 bases). V was trimmed by 7 bases and J by 8 bases, leaving 26 bases between them. CDR1 and CDR2 (germline): LNHDA, SQIVND (reference sequence). CDR3 length: 16 amino acids. CDR3 loop: CASTLGPGTPGSGYTF. In DNA, the CDR3 is TGTGCCAGTACTCTAGGCCCCGGGACACCCGGTTCGGGCTACACCTTC.

A remark on this clone: The same CDR3 can be traced to other DNA sequences in this sample. This chain uses TRBV12-3 or TRBV12-4 with TRBJ1-2, with TRBD1 as a possible D gene (6 bases). Trimming took off 5 bases at V and 5 bases at J, with 9 bases between the two ends. This CDR3 has 12 residues. The CDR3 DNA is TGTGCCAGCAGTCCACAGGGATATGGCTACACCTTC. As protein: CASSPQGYGYTF.

J is TRBJ2-7 and V is TRBV30, with D possibly being TRBD2 (6 bases). Trimming took off 4 bases at V and 6 bases at J, with 19 bases between the two ends. There are 14 residues in the CDR3. Germline V gene sequence: CDR1 GTSNPN, CDR2 SVGIG (reference sequence). CDR3 coding DNA: TGTGCCTGGACCGGGGGTCGAACCGTTTCCGAGCAGTACTTC. As protein: CAWTGGRTVSEQYF.

A few counts support this clone. The V call is TRBV5-1, the J call TRBJ2-3; 14 bases map to TRBD2. Germline loops: CDR1 SGHRS, CDR2 YFSETQ. The length of the CDR3 is 16 residues. V lost 6 bases to trimming and J lost 4 bases; unmatched junction nucleotides: 7. CDR3 region: CASTYGTSGGADTQYF. DNA for the CDR3: TGCGCCAGCACCTACGGGACTAGCGGGGGCGCAGATACGCAGTATTTT.

This chain uses TRBV18 with TRBJ2-3; 13 nucleotides align to TRBD2. CDR3 length equals 16 residues. CDR1 is KGHSH and CDR2 is LQKENI in the germline V gene. With V trimmed by 2 bases and J by 3 bases, 2 bases remained unmatched. The CDR3 is CASSPSTSGRTDTQYF. DNA for the CDR3: TGTGCCAGCTCACCATCGACTAGCGGGAGGACAGATACGCAGTATTTT.

Only one count was recorded for this clone. The chain has TRBV29-1 and TRBJ2-3; TRBD2 agrees at 10 bases. Germline-derived CDR1 and CDR2 are SQVTM and ANQGSEA. With V trimmed by 0 bases and J by 1 base, 7 bases remained unmatched. This CDR3 has 17 amino acids. The CDR3 reads CSVEDATSGARTDTQYF. Here the CDR3 DNA reads TGCAGCGTTGAAGACGCTACTAGCGGGGCCCGCACAGATACGCAGTATTTT.

V usage is TRBV11-2 and J usage is TRBJ1-1; the D gene is possibly TRBD1 (6 bases). CDR1 is SGHAT, CDR2 FQNNGV, per germline. V shed 4 bases and J shed 1 base, with 16 bases lying between them. The CDR3 loop spans 16 amino acids. CDR3 nucleotide sequence: TGTGCCAGCAGCTCCAACAGGGTAAAAAAGAACACTGAAGCTTTCTTT. Translated: CASSSNRVKKNTEAFF.

The CDR3, as DNA: TGCAGCGTTGAAGGTCAGTCCTACGAGCAGTACTTC. Protein sequence: CSVEGQSYEQYF. This chain uses TRBV29-1 with TRBJ2-7; no reliable D call. The CDR3 covers 12 residues. Germline-derived CDR1 and CDR2 are SQVTM and ANQGSEA. With 1 base removed from V and 1 base from J, the gap between germline ends came to 5 bases.

This chain uses TRBV18 with TRBJ1-5; TRBD1 agrees at 9 bases. Germline V gene lookup returns CDR1 KGHSH and CDR2 LQKENI. The CDR3 is 14 amino acids. Trimming took 4 bases from V and 9 from J; bases not matched to a gene: 7. CDR3 DNA sequence: TGTGCCAGCTCACGGGACAGGGAGGGGCGGCCCCAGCATTTT. Its protein product is CASSRDREGRPQHF.

This chain uses TRBV3-1 (or the pseudogene TRBV3-2) with TRBJ1-1, with 9 bases fitting TRBD1. Germline V gives CDR1 LGHDT, CDR2 YNNKEL (reference sequence). The CDR3 sequence is 14 residues long. V lost 4 bases to trimming and J lost 2 bases; unmatched junction nucleotides: 2. This CDR3 reads CASSLDRGNTEAFF. CDR3 nucleotides: TGTGCCAGCAGCCTGGACAGGGGCAACACTGAAGCTTTCTTT.

The chain carries TRBV29-1 and TRBJ2-1, with 8 positions matching TRBD1. The CDR3 spans 10 residues. With V trimmed by 4 bases and J by 15 bases, 5 bases remained unmatched. Germline values: CDR1 SQVTM, CDR2 ANQGSEA. Here the CDR3 DNA reads TGCAGCGTTGTAGGGACAGGACGGTTCTTC. As protein: CSVVGTGRFF.

The chain carries TRBV6-5 and TRBJ1-5, with 7 bases that match TRBD1. Trimming removed 4 bases from V and 0 bases from J; junction bases left unmatched: 3. The CDR3 is 15 amino acids. Germline V gene sequence: CDR1 MNHEY, CDR2 SVGAGI. CDR3 in DNA: TGTGCCAGCAGTTGGGACAGTCCTAGCAATCAGCCCCAGCATTTT. Protein sequence: CASSWDSPSNQPQHF.